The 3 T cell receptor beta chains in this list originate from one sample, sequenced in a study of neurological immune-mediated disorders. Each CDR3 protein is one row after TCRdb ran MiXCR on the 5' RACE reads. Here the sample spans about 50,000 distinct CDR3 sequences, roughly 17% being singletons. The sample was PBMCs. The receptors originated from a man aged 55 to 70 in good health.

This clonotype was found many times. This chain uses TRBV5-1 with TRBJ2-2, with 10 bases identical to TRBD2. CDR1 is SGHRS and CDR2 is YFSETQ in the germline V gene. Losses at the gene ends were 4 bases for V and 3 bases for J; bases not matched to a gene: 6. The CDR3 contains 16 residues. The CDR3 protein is CASSVGTSVDTGELFF. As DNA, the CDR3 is TGCGCCAGCAGCGTCGGGACTAGCGTGGACACCGGGGAGCTGTTTTTT.

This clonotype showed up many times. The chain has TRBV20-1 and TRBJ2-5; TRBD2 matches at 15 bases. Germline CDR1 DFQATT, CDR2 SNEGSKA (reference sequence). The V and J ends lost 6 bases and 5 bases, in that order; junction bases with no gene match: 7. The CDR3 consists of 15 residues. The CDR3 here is CSAIWTSGRGETQYF. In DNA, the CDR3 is TGCAGTGCCATTTGGACTAGCGGGAGGGGGGAGACCCAGTACTTC.

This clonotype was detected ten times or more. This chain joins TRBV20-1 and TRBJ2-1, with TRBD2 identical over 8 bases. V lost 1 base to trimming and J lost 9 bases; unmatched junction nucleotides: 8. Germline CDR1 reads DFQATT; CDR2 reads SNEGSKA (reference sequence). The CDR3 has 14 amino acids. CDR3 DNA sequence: TGCAGTGCTAGAGTTTACGGGAGGGCCGCTGAGCAGTTCTTC. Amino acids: CSARVYGRAAEQFF.